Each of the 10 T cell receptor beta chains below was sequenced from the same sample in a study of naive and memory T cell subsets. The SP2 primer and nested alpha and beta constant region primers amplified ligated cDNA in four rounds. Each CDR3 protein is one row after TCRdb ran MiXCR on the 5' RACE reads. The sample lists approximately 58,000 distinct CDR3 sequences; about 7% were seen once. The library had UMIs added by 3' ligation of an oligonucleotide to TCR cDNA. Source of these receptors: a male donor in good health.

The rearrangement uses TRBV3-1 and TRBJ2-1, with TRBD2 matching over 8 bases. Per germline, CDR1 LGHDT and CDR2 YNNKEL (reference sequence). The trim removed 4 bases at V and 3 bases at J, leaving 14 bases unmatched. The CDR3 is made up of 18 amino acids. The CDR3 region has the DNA TGTGCCAGCAGCCGGGGGTTTCTGGGGACTAGAGTCTACAATGAGCAGTTCTTC. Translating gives CASSRGFLGTRVYNEQFF.

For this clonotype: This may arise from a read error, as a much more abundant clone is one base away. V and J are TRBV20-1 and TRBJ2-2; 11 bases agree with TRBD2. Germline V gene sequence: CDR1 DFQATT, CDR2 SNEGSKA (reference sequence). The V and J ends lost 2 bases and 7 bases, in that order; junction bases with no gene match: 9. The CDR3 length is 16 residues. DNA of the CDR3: TGCAGTGCTAGATATGGGCTAGCGGGAGGATTCGGGGAGCTGTTTTTT. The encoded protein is CSARYGLAGGFGELFF.

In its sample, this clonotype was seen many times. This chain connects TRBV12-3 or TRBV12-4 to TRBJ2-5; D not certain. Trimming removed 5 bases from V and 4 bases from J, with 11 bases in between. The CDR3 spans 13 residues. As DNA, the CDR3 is TGTGCCAGCAGTCCGCGTCCCGGAGAGACCCAGTACTTC. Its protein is CASSPRPGETQYF.

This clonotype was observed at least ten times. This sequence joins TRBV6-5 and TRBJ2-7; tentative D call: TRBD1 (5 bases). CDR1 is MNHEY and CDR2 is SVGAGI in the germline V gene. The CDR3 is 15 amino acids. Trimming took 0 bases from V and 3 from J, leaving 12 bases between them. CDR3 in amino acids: CASSYSTENLYEQYF. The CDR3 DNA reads TGTGCCAGCAGTTACTCGACAGAGAATCTCTACGAGCAGTACTTC.

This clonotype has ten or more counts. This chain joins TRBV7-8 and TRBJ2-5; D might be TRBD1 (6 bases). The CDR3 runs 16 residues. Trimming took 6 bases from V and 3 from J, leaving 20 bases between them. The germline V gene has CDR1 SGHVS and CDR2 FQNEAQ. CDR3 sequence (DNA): TGTGCCAGCAGTATAAGAAAGGGGTCAGGGGAAGAGACCCAGTACTTC. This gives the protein CASSIRKGSGEETQYF.

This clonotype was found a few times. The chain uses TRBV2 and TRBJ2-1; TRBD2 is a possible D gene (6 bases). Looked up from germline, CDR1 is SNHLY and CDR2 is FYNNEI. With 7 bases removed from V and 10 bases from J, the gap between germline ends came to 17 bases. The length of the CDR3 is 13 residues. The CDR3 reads CASNIGTGDEQFF. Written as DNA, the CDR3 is TGTGCCAGCAATATCGGGACGGGGGACGAGCAGTTCTTC.

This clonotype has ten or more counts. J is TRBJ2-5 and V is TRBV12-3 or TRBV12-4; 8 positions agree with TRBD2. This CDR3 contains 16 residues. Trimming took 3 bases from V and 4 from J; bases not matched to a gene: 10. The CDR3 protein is CASSFSGTRLGETQYF. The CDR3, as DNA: TGTGCCAGCAGTTTCTCCGGGACTAGGCTGGGAGAGACCCAGTACTTC.

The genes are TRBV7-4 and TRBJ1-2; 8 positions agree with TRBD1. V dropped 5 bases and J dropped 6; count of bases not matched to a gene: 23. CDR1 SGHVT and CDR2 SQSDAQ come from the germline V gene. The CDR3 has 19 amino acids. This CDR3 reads CASSAPRAAGGSLLDGYTF. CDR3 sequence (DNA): TGTGCCAGCAGCGCCCCGCGGGCAGCAGGGGGCTCTCTGTTGGATGGCTACACCTTC.

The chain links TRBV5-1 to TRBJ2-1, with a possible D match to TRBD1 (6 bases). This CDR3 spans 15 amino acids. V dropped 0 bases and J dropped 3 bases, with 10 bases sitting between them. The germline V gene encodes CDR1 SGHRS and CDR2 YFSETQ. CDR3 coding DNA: TGCGCCAGCAGCTTGGCCGTACAGGGCTACAATGAGCAGTTCTTC. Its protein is CASSLAVQGYNEQFF.

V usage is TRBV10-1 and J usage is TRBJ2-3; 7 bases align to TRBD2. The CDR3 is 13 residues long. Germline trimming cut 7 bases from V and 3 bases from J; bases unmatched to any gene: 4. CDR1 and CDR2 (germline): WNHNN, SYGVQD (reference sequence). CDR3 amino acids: CASTPGLTDTQYF. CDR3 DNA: TGCGCCAGCACCCCGGGACTAACAGATACGCAGTATTTT.